The next 11 T cell receptor beta chains were all read from a single sample in a study of shared T cell receptors in the human thymus. The table came from immunoSEQ multiplex PCR; TCRdb's copy has only in-frame clones and leaves some out. The sample yields approximately 490,000 clones, 70% to 80% seen once. The sample also formed part of further work on human thymus T cells.

Material: thymocytes. These receptors were taken from a boy under two years old with a congenital heart defect.

The chain carries TRBV15 and TRBJ2-2, with D perhaps matching TRBD2 (6 bases). The CDR3 covers 16 residues. V dropped 0 bases and J dropped 4 bases, with 12 bases sitting between them. Germline values: CDR1 LNHNV, CDR2 YYDKDF (reference sequence). The CDR3 is CATSREGGRGTGELFF. The DNA for the CDR3 is TGTGCCACCAGCAGAGAAGGAGGGCGCGGCACCGGGGAGCTGTTTTTT.

V is TRBV7-2 and J is TRBJ2-7, with no clear D. The CDR3 consists of 15 residues. Trimming cost V 2 bases and J 6 bases, with 17 bases left between them. Germline V gene sequence: CDR1 SGHTA, CDR2 FQGNSA. In DNA form, the CDR3 reads TGTGCCAGCAGCTTAAAAATGGGCCTATCATGCGAGCAGTACTTC. Residues: CASSLKMGLSCEQYF.

The rearrangement uses TRBV27 and TRBJ2-1; D perhaps matches TRBD2 (5 bases). CDR3 size: 17 residues. CDR1 and CDR2 from the germline V gene are MNHEY and SMNVEV (reference sequence). The V and J ends lost 6 bases and 2 bases respectively, with 20 bases between them. CDR3 loop: CASRAPPRGATYNEQFF. The CDR3 nucleotides read TGTGCCAGCAGAGCCCCCCCCCGGGGAGCGACCTACAATGAGCAGTTCTTC.

The chain is built from TRBV27 and TRBJ2-5; a possible D gene is TRBD2 (6 bases). The V and J ends lost 6 bases and 5 bases respectively, with 19 bases between them. Per the germline V gene, CDR1 is MNHEY and CDR2 is SMNVEV (reference sequence). The CDR3 contains 15 residues. The CDR3 DNA follows: TGTGCCAGCAGGCCACCGGGACTCTCGGGGGAGACCCAGTACTTC. Its translation is CASRPPGLSGETQYF.

This clone appeared a single time. This chain joins TRBV6-5 and TRBJ2-7; tentatively, D is TRBD1 (6 bases). Germline CDR1 reads MNHEY; CDR2 reads SVGAGI. The V end was cut by 7 bases, the J end by 2 bases, with 18 bases between. The CDR3 has 15 residues. CDR3 residues: CASNQSPGTTYEQYF. CDR3 in DNA: TGTGCCAGCAACCAAAGCCCCGGGACAACCTACGAGCAGTACTTC.

The chain employs TRBV6-5 and TRBJ2-1; D may be TRBD2 (5 bases). CDR3 length: 15 residues. The ends were cut back, 7 bases at V and 4 bases at J, with 17 bases in the middle. Per the germline V gene, CDR1 is MNHEY and CDR2 is SVGAGI. CDR3 nucleotide sequence: TGTGCCAGCACCCCGGGTAGCGCGCTTTACAATGAGCAGTTCTTC. This sequence encodes CASTPGSALYNEQFF.

The chain links TRBV5-4 to TRBJ2-7; TRBD2 agrees at 12 bases. This CDR3 comprises 17 residues. The trim removed 3 bases at V and 3 bases at J, leaving 10 bases unmatched. CDR1 SGHNT and CDR2 YYREEE come from the germline V gene (reference sequence). The CDR3 DNA sequence: TGTGCCAGCAGCTCCCATGAATCTAGCGGGAGGGGCTACGAGCAGTACTTC. Its translation is CASSSHESSGRGYEQYF.

The V gene is TRBV29-1, the J gene TRBJ2-3; a weak D match, TRBD2 (6 bases). Between the trimmed V and J ends, which lost 4 bases and 2 bases, there was a span of 19 bases. There are 16 residues in the CDR3. Germline CDR1 is SQVTM and CDR2 is ANQGSEA. CDR3 coding DNA: TGCAGCGTTGGCCAGGATCCAACTAGCCCCACAGATACGCAGTATTTT. Protein sequence: CSVGQDPTSPTDTQYF.

The chain uses TRBV9 and TRBJ1-4; D is ambiguous. V was pared by 4 bases and J by 7 bases, with 11 bases between. Germline V gene data show CDR1 as SGDLS and CDR2 as YYNGEE. CDR3 length: 13 amino acids. CDR3 sequence: CASSPRRGEKLFF. The CDR3 DNA sequence: TGTGCCAGCAGCCCCCGACGAGGTGAAAAACTGTTTTTT. The full variable domain, its missing parts supplied by reference TRBV9 and TRBJ1-4, is DSGVTQTPKHLITATGQRVTLRCSPRSGDLSVYWYQQSLDQGLQFLIQYYNGEERAKGNILERFSAQQFPDLHSELNLSSLELGDSALYFCASSPRRGEKLFFGSGTQLSVL.

The rearrangement links TRBV7-2 to TRBJ2-3, with 9 bases lining up with TRBD2. This CDR3 is built from 14 residues. V lost 6 bases to trimming and J lost 3 bases; unmatched junction nucleotides: 4. The germline V gene encodes CDR1 SGHTA and CDR2 FQGNSA. In nucleotides, the CDR3 is TGTGCCAGCAGTCGGACTAGCGAGACAGATACGCAGTATTTT. Protein product: CASSRTSETDTQYF. Full variable domain (missing parts from reference TRBV7-2 and TRBJ2-3): GAGVSQSPSNKVTEKGKDVELRCDPISGHTALYWYRQSLGQGLEFLIYFQGNSAPDKSGLPSDRFSAERTGGSVSTLTIQRTQQEDSAVYLCASSRTSETDTQYFGPGTRLTVL.

There are a few counts of this clone. This chain joins TRBV30 and TRBJ2-5; 11 positions match TRBD2. This CDR3 is built from 17 residues. CDR1 and CDR2 from the germline V gene are GTSNPN and SVGIG (reference sequence). V was clipped by 5 bases and J by 5 bases; unmatched bases: 16. CDR3 in amino acids: CAWAETSGIVSGETQYF. CDR3 DNA sequence: TGTGCCTGGGCGGAGACTAGCGGGATAGTGTCGGGGGAGACCCAGTACTTC. The whole variable domain, filled in from reference TRBV30 and TRBJ2-5, reads SQTIHQWPATLVQPVGSPLSLECTVEGTSNPNLYWYRQAAGRGLQLLFYSVGIGQISSEVPQNLSASRPQDRQFILSSKKLLLSDSGFYLCAWAETSGIVSGETQYFGPGTRLLVL.